The source of this TCR beta chain is a study of control samples from healthy donors and cancer patients. Data came from immunoSEQ multiplex PCR; TCRdb stores just in-frame clones and leaves some out. The table records just over 90,000 clones, 85% to 90% of them present only once. Germline assignment: CDR1 MDHEN and CDR2 SYDVKM. V was shortened by 8 bases and J by 5 bases, with 15 bases between the two germline ends. The CDR3 totals 13 residues. The receptor was derived from a woman aged 50 to 60 in good health. Specimen: blood. The chain combines TRBV28 with TRBJ1-1; no reliable D call. The CDR3 here is CASSPRVGTEAFF. The CDR3 nucleotides are TGTGCCAGCTCGCCCCGGGTGGGGACTGAAGCTTTCTTT.